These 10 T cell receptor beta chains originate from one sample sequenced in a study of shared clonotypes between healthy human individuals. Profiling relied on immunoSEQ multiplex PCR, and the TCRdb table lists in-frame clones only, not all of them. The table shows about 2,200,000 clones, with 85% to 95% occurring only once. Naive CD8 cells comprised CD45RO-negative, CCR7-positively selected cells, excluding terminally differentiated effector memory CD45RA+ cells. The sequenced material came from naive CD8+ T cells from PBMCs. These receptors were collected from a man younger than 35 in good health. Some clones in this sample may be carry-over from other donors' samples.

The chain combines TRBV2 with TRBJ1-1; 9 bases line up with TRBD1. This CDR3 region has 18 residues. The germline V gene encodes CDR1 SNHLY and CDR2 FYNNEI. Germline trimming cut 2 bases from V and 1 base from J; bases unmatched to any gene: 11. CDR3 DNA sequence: TGTGCCAGCAGTGAAACGCGGGACAGGGATCGGGCGAACACTGAAGCTTTCTTT. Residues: CASSETRDRDRANTEAFF.

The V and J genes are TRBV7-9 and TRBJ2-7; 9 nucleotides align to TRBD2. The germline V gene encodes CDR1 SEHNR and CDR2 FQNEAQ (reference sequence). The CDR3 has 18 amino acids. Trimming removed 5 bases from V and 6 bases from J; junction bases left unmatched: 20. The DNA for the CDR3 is TGTGCCAGCAGCCGACTCTCCGGGGAGGCGGGAGGGCCGGGCGAGCAGTACTTC. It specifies CASSRLSGEAGGPGEQYF.

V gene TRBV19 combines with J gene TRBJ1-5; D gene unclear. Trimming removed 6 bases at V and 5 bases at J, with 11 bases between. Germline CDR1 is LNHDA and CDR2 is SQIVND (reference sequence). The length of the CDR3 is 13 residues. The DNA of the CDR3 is TGTGCCAGTAGCGACTTATGGGATCAGCCCCAGCATTTT. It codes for CASSDLWDQPQHF.

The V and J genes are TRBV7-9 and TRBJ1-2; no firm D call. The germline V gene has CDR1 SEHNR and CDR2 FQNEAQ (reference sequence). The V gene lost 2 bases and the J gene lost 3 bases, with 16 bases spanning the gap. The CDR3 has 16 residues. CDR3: CASSLWETAAHYGYTF. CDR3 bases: TGTGCCAGCAGCTTATGGGAGACGGCTGCCCACTATGGCTACACCTTC.

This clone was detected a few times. In DNA, the CDR3 is TGCGCCAGCAGCCAAGATCGGGCAGGGCATCAGCCCCAGCATTTT. It translates to CASSQDRAGHQPQHF. The genes are TRBV4-3 and TRBJ1-5, with D possibly matching TRBD1 (5 bases). The CDR3 contains 15 residues. Deletions cut 0 bases from V and 5 bases from J, with 11 bases between. CDR1 and CDR2 from the germline V gene are LGHNA and YSLEER.

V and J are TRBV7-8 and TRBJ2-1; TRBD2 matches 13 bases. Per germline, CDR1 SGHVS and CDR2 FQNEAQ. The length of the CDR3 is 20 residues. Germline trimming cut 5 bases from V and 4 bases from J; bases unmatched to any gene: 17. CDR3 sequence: CASSRGLAGASVLPYNEQFF. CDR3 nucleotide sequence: TGTGCCAGCAGCCGAGGACTAGCGGGAGCTTCGGTTCTCCCGTACAATGAGCAGTTCTTC.

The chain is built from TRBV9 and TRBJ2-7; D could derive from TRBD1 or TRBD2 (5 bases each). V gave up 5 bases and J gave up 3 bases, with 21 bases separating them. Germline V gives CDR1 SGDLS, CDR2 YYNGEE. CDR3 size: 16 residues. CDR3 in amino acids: CASSGGYGASSYEQYF. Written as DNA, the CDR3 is TGTGCCAGCAGTGGGGGTTACGGGGCGAGCAGCTACGAGCAGTACTTC. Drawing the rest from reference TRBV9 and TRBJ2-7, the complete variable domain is DSGVTQTPKHLITATGQRVTLRCSPRSGDLSVYWYQQSLDQGLQFLIQYYNGEERAKGNILERFSAQQFPDLHSELNLSSLELGDSALYFCASSGGYGASSYEQYFGPGTRLTVT.

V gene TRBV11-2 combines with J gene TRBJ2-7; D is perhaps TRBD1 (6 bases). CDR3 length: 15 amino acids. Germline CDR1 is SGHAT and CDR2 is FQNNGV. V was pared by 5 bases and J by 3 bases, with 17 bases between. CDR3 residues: CASSPPDSLGYEQYF. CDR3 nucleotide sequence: TGTGCCAGCAGCCCCCCGGACAGCCTGGGCTACGAGCAGTACTTC. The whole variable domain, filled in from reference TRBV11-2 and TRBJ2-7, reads EAGVAQSPRYKIIEKRQSVAFWCNPISGHATLYWYQQILGQGPKLLIQFQNNGVVDDSQLPKDRFSAERLKGVDSTLKIQPAKLEDSAVYLCASSPPDSLGYEQYFGPGTRLTVT.

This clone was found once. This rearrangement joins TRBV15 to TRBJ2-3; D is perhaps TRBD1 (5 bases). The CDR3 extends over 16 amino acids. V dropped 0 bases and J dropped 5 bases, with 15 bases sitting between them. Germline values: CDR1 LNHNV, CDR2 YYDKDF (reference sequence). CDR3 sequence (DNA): TGTGCCACCAGCAGAGAAGAGGCAGGGTGGGGAGATACGCAGTATTTT. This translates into CATSREEAGWGDTQYF. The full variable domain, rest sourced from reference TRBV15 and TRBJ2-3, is DAMVIQNPRYQVTQFGKPVTLSCSQTLNHNVMYWYQQKSSQAPKLLFHYYDKDFNNEADTPDNFQSRRPNTSFCFLDIRSPGLGDTAMYLCATSREEAGWGDTQYFGPGTRLTVL.

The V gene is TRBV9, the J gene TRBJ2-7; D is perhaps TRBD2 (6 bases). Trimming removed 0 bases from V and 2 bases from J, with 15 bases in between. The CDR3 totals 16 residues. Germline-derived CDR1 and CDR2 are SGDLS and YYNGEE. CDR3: CASSVGGSAGPYEQYF. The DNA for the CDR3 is TGTGCCAGCAGCGTAGGAGGTTCGGCGGGACCCTACGAGCAGTACTTC.